Listed here is a single T cell receptor (beta chain). Antigen: not known. The sample belongs to a study of T cells after yellow fever vaccination. Whole-study context: Fractions low in cell number were prepared with SMART-Seq v4 Ultra Low Input. Overall study results and limits: Peaking on day 5 versus 15, the secondary response was faster but weaker.

Production of TCR cDNA was by 5'RACE template switching, which also added a universal primer site and UMIs. TCRdb ran MiXCR on the 5' RACE reads and lists one entry per CDR3 protein. The table has some 670,000 distinct CDR3 sequences, roughly 12% seen once. The CDR3 is 15 amino acids. The germline V gene encodes CDR1 SGHRS and CDR2 YFSETQ. The V end was cut by 4 bases, the J end by 10 bases, with 21 bases between. The specimen was PBMCs, collected on the day of the yellow fever booster vaccination. The receptor was isolated from a man aged 25 to 45 who received the YFV17D yellow fever vaccine. The V gene is TRBV5-1, the J gene TRBJ2-1; D is unresolved. CDR3 residues: CASSTTAGPFLEQFF. The CDR3, as DNA: TGCGCCAGCAGCACCACCGCCGGACCTTTTTTGGAGCAGTTCTTC.